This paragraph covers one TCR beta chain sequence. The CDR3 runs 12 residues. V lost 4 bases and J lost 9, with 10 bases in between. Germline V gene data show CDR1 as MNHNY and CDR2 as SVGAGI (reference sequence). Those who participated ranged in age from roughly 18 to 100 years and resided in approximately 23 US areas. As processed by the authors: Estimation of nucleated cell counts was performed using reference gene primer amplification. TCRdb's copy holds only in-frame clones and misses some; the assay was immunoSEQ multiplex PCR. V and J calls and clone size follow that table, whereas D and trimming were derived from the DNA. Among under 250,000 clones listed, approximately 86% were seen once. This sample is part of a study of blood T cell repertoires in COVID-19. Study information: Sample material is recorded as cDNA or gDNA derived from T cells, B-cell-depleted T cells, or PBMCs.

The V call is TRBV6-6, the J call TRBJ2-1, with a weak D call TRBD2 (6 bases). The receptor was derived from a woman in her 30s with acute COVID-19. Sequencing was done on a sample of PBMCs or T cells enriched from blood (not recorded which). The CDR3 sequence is CASSSLAPEQFF. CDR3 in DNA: TGTGCCAGCAGTTCACTAGCCCCTGAGCAGTTCTTC.